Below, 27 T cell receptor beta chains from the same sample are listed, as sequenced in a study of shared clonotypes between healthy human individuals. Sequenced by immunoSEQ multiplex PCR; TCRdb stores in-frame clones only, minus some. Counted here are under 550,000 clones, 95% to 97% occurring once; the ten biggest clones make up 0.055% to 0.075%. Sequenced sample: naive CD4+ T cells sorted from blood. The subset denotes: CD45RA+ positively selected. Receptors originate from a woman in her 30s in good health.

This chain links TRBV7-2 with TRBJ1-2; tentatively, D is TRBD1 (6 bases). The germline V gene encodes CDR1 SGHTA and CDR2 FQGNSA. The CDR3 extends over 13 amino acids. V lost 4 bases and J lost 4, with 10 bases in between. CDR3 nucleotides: TGTGCCAGCAGCTCTGACAGGACCTATGGCTACACCTTC. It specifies CASSSDRTYGYTF.

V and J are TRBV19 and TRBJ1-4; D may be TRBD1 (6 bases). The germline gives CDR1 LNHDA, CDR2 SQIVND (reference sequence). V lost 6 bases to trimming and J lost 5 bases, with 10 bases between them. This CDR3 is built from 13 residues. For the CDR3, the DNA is TGTGCCAGTAGAGACAGGCAGAATGAAAAACTGTTTTTT. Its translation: CASRDRQNEKLFF.

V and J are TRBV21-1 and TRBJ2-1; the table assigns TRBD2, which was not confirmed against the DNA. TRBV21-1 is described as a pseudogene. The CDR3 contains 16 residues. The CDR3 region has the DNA TGTGCCAGCAGCGAAGCTAGCGCGAGCTCCTACAATGAGCAGTTCTTC. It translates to CASSEASASSYNEQFF.

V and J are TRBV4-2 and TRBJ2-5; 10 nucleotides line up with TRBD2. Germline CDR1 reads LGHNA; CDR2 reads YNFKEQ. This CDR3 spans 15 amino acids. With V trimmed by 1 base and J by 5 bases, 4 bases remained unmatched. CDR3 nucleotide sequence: TGTGCCAGCAGCCAAGTCGGGACTAGCGTGGAGACCCAGTACTTC. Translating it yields CASSQVGTSVETQYF.

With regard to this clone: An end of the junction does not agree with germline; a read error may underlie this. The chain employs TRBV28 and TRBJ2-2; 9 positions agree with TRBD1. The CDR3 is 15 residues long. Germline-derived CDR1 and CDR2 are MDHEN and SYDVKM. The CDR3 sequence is CASSEEGQGFDLRVF. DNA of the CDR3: TGTGCCAGCAGTGAGGAGGGACAGGGTTTCGACTTGCGTGTTTTT.

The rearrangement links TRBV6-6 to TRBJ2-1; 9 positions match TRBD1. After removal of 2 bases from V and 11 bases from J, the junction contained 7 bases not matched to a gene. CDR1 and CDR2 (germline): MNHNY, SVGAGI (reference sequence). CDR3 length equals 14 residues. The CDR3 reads CASSYRDREPKQFF. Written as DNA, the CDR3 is TGTGCCAGCAGTTACAGGGACAGGGAACCGAAGCAGTTCTTC.

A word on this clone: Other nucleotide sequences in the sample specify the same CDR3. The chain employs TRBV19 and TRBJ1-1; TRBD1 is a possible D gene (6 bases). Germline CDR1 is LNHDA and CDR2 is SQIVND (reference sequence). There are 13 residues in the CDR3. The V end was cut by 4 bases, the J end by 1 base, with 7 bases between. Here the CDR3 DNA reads TGTGCCAGTAGTAAGACAGGGAACACTGAAGCTTTCTTT. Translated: CASSKTGNTEAFF.

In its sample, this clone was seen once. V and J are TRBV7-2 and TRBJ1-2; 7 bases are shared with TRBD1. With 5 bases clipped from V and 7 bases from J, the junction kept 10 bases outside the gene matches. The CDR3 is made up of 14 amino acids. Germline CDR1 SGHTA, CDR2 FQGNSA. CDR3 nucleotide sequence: TGTGCCAGCAGCCCACAGGGGCTGGCACGTGGCTACACCTTC. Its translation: CASSPQGLARGYTF.

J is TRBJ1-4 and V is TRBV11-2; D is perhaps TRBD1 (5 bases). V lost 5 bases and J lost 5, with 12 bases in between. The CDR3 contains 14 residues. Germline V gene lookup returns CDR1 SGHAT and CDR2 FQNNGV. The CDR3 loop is CASSANAGNEKLFF. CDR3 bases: TGTGCCAGCAGCGCCAATGCAGGGAATGAAAAACTGTTTTTT.

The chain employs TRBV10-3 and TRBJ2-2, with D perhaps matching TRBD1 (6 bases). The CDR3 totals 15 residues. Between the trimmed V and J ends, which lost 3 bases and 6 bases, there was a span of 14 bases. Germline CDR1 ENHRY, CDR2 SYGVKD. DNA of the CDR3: TGTGCCATCAGTGAAAGACAGGCGGGCGCCGGGGAGCTGTTTTTT. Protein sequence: CAISERQAGAGELFF.

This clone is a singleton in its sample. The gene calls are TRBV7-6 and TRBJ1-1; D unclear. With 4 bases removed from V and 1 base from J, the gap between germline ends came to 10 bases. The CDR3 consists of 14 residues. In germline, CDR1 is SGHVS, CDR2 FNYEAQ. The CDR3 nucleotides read TGTGCCAGCAGCTCTGTTCCAGCGAACACTGAAGCTTTCTTT. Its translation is CASSSVPANTEAFF.

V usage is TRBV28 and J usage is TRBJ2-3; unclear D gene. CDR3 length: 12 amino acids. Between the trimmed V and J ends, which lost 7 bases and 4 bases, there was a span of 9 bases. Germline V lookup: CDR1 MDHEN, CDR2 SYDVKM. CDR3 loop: CASKGSSDTQYF. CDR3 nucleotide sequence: TGTGCCAGCAAGGGCAGTTCAGATACGCAGTATTTT.

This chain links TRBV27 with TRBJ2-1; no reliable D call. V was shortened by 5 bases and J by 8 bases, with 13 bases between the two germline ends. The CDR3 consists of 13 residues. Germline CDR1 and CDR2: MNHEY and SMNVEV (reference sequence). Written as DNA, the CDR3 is TGTGCCAGCAGTCCAGGATTGGGTCATGAGCAGTTCTTC. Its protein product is CASSPGLGHEQFF.

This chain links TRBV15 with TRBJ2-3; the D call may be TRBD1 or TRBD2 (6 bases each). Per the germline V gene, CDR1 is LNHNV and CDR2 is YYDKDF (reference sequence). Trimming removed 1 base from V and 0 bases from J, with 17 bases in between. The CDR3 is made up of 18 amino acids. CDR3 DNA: TGTGCCACCAGCAGAGGGGGGGCGGGGATTGGAAGCACAGATACGCAGTATTTT. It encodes CATSRGGAGIGSTDTQYF.

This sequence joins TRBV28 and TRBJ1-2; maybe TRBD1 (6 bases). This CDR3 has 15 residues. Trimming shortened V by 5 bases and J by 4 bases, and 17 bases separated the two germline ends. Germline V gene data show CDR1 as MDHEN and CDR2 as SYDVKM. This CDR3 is CASSRGGPSTYGYTF. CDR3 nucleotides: TGTGCCAGCAGTCGTGGGGGGCCCTCGACCTATGGCTACACCTTC.

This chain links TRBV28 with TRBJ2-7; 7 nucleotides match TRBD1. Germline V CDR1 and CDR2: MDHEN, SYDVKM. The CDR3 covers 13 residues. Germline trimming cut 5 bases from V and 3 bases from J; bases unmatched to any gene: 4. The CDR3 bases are TGTGCCAGCAGTCCCCGGGACAGCTACGAGCAGTACTTC. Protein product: CASSPRDSYEQYF.

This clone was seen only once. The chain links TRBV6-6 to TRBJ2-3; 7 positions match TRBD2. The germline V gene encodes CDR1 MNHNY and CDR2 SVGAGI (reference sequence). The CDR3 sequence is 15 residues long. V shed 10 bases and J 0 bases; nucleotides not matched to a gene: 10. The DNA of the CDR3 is TGTGCCATTGGGGCCAAGCGGGGTAGCACAGATACGCAGTATTTT. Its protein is CAIGAKRGSTDTQYF.

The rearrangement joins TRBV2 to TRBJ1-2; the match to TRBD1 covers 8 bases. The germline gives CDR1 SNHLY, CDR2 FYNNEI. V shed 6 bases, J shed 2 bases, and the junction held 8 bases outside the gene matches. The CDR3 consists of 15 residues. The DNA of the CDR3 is TGTGCCAGCAGCGCCTCAGGGGGCCCAAACTATGGCTACACCTTC. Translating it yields CASSASGGPNYGYTF.

CDR3 coding DNA: TGCGCCAGCAGCCTCAGGAGGGATCCGGGGAAGAAAGATACGCAGTATTTT. Protein: CASSLRRDPGKKDTQYF. The genes are TRBV5-1 and TRBJ2-3; tentatively, D is TRBD2 (6 bases). V was pared by 4 bases and J by 5 bases, with 23 bases between. The germline V gene has CDR1 SGHRS and CDR2 YFSETQ. This CDR3 has 17 residues.

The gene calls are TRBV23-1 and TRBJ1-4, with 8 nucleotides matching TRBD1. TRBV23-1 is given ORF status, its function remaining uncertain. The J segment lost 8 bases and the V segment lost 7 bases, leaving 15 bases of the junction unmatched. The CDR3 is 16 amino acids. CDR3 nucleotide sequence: TGCGCCAGCACCAACGGACAGGGCCCGGTCGGGGAAAAACTGTTTTTT. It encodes CASTNGQGPVGEKLFF.

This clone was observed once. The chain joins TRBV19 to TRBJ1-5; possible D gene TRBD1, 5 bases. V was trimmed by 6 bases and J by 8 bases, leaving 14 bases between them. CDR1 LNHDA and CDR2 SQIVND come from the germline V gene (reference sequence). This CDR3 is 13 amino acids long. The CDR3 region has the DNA TGTGCCAGTAGGAACTCACAAGGGGAGCCCCAGCATTTT. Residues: CASRNSQGEPQHF.

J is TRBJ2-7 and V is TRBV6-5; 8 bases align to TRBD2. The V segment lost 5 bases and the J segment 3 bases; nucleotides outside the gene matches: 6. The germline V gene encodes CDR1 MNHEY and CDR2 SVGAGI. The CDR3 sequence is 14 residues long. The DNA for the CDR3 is TGTGCCAGCAGTAGGGGGACTAGAAACTACGAGCAGTACTTC. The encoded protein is CASSRGTRNYEQYF.

CDR3 sequence reads: CASRDFGGQTSYEQYF. DNA for the CDR3: TGTGCCAGCAGGGATTTTGGGGGGCAGACGTCCTACGAGCAGTACTTC. The chain joins TRBV27 to TRBJ2-7, with D perhaps matching TRBD1 or TRBD2 (6 bases each). This CDR3 has 16 residues. CDR1 and CDR2 (germline): MNHEY, SMNVEV (reference sequence). The V and J ends lost 6 bases and 1 base respectively, with 19 bases between them.

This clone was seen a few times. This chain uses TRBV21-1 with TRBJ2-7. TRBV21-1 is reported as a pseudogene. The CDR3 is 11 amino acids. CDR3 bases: TGTGCCATCCCCCCGCCCTACGAGCAGTACTTC. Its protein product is CAIPPPYEQYF.

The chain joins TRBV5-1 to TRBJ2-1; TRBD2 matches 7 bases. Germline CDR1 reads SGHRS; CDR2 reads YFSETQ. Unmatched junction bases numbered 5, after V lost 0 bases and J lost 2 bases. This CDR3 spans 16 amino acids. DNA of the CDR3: TGCGCCAGCAGCTTGGTTCCCGGACTAGCCTACAATGAGCAGTTCTTC. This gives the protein CASSLVPGLAYNEQFF.

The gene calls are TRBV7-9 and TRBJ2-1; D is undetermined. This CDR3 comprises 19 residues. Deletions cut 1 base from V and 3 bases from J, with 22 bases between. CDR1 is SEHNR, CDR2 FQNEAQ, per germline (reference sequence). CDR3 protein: CASSLVGDTSPDNYNEQFF. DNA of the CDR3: TGTGCCAGCAGCTTAGTCGGCGACACGAGCCCTGACAACTACAATGAGCAGTTCTTC.

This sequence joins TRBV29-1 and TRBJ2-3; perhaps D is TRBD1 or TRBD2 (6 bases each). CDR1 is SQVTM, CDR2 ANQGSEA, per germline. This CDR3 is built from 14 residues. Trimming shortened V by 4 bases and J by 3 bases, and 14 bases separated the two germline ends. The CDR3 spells CSVAGATPTDTQYF. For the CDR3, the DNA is TGCAGCGTTGCGGGGGCTACCCCTACAGATACGCAGTATTTT.